Described below is a single TCR beta chain sequence and its context. Germline-derived CDR1 and CDR2 are SGDLS and YYNGEE. This CDR3 contains 16 residues. With 5 bases removed from V and 1 base from J, the gap between germline ends came to 16 bases. The data derive from a study of T cell responses to AZD1222 COVID-19 vaccine. Assay used: immunoSEQ multiplex PCR; TCRdb lists only in-frame clones, some missing. The sample has 95,000 to 110,000 clones, about 90% seen once. The chain carries TRBV9 and TRBJ1-3, with a possible D match to TRBD1 (5 bases). Sequenced material: peripheral blood, taken on day 0 of AZD1222 vaccination. This clonotype originated in an adult in good health. The CDR3 DNA follows: TGTGCCAGCAGTCTTGACAGAAAGATTTCTGGAAACACCATATATTTT. Amino acids: CASSLDRKISGNTIYF.